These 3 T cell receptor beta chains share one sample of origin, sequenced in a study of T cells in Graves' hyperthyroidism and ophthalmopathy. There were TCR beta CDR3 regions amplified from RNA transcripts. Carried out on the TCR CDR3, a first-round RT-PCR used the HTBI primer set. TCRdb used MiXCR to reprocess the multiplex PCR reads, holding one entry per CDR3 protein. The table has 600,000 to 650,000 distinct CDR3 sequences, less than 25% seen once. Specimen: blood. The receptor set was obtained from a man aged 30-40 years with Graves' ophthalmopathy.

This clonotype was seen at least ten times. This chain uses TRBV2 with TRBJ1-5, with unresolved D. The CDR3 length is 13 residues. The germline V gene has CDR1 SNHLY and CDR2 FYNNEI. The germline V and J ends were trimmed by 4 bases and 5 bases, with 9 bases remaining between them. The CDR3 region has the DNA TGTGCCAGCAGTGTGGGATTTGATCAGCCCCAGCATTTT. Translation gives CASSVGFDQPQHF.

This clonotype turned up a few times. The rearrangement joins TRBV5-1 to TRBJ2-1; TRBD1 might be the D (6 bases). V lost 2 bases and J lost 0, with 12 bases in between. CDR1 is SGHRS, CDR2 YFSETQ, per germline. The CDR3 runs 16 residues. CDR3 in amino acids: CASSFSGVSSYNEQFF. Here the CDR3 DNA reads TGCGCCAGCAGCTTCTCAGGGGTTAGCTCCTACAATGAGCAGTTCTTC.

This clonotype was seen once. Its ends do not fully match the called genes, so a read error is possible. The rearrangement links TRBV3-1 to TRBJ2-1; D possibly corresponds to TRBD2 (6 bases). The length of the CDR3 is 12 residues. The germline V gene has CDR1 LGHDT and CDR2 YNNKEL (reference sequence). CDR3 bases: TGTGCCAGCGGCCAAGCGGGTCGCCAGCAGTTCTTC. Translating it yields CASGQAGRQQFF.